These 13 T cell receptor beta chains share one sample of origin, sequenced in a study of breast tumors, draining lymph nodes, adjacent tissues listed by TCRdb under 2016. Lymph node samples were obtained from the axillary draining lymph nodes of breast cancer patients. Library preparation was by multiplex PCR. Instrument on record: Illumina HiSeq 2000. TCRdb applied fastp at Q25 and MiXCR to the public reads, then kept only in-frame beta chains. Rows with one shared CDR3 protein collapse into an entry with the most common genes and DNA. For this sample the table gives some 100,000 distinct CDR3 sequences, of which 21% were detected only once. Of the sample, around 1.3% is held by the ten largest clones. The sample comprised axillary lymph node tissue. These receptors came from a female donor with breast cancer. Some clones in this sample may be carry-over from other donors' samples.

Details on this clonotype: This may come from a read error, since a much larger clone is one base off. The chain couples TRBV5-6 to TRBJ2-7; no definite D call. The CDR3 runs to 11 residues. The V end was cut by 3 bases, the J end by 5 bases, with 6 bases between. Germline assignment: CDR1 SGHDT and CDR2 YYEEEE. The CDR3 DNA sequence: TGTGCCAGCAGCTCGGCCAACGAGCAGTACTTC. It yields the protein CASSSANEQYF. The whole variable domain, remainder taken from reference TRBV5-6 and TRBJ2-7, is DAGVTQSPTHLIKTRGQQVTLRCSPKSGHDTVSWYQQALGQGPQFIFQYYEEEERQRGNFPDRFSGHQFPNYSSELNVNALLLGDSALYLCASSSANEQYFGPGTRLTVT.

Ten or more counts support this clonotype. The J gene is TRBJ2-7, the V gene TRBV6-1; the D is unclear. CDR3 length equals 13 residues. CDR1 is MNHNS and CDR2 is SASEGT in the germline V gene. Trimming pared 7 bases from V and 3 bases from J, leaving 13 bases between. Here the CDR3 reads CASKGLIGYEQYF. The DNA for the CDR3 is TGTGCCAGCAAAGGGCTAATCGGCTACGAGCAGTACTTC.

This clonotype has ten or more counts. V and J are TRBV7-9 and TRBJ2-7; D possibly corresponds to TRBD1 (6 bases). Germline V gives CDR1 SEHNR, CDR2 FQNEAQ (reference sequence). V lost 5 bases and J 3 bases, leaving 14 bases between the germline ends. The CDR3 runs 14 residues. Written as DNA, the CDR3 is TGTGCCAGCAGCAACACAGGGTCTGGCTACGAGCAGTACTTC. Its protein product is CASSNTGSGYEQYF. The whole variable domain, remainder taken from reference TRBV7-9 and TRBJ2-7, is DTGVSQNPRHKITKRGQNVTFRCDPISEHNRLYWYRQTLGQGPEFLTYFQNEAQLEKSRLLSDRFSAERPKGSFSTLEIQRTEQGDSAMYLCASSNTGSGYEQYFGPGTRLTVT.

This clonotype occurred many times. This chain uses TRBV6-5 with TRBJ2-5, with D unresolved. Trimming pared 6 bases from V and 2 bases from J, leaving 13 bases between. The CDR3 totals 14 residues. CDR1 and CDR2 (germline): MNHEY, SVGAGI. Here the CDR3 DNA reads TGTGCCAGCAGGACCGCCCGGTTTCAAGAGACCCAGTACTTC. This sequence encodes CASRTARFQETQYF.

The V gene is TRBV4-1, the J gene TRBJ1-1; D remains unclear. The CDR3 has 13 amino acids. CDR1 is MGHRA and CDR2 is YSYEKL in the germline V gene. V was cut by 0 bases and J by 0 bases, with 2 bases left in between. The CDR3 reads CASSQELNTEAFF. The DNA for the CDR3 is TGCGCCAGCAGCCAAGAGCTGAACACTGAAGCTTTCTTT.

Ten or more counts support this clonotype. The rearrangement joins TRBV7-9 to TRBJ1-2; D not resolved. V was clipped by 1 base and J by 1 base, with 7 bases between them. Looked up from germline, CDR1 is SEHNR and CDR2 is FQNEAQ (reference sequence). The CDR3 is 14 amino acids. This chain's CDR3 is CASSLVPDNYGYTF. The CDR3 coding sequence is TGTGCCAGCAGCTTAGTTCCCGATAACTATGGCTACACCTTC.

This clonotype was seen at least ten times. The CDR3 sequence: CASRPAGVNHEQFF. The CDR3 coding sequence is TGTGCCAGCAGGCCAGCGGGAGTCAACCATGAGCAGTTCTTC. The chain links TRBV7-9 to TRBJ2-1; 8 bases align to TRBD2. CDR1 and CDR2 from the germline V gene are SEHNR and FQNEAQ (reference sequence). The CDR3 runs to 14 residues. J was trimmed by 8 bases and V by 6 bases; bases with no gene match: 9.

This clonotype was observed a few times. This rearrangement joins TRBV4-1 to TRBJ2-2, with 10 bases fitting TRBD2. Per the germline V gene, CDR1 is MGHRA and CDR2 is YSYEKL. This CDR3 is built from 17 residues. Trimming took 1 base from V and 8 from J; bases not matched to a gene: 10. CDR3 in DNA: TGCGCCAGCAGCCAAGTCTGGGTGTTAGCGGGGGGTGGGGAGCTGTTTTTT. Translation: CASSQVWVLAGGGELFF.

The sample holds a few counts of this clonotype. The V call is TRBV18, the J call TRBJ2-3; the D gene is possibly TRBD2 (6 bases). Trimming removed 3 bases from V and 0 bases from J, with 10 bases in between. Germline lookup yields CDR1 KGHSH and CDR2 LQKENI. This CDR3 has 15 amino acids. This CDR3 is CASSPSGKSTDTQYF. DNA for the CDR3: TGTGCCAGCTCACCTAGCGGTAAAAGCACAGATACGCAGTATTTT.

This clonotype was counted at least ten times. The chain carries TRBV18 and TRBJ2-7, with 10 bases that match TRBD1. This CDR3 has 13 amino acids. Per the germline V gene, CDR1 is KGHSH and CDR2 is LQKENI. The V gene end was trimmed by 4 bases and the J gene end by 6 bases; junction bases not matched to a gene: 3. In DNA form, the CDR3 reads TGTGCCAGCTCACTGGGGACAGGGGCCGAGCAGTACTTC. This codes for CASSLGTGAEQYF.

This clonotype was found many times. Here the CDR3 DNA reads TGTGCCAGCATGGCACTCCCAGGAACCAATCAGCCCCAGCATTTT. Translation gives CASMALPGTNQPQHF. The J gene is TRBJ1-5, the V gene TRBV6-5; D gene unclear. The CDR3 has 15 amino acids. Germline V gene data show CDR1 as MNHEY and CDR2 as SVGAGI. Trimming removed 7 bases from V and 3 bases from J, with 16 bases in between.

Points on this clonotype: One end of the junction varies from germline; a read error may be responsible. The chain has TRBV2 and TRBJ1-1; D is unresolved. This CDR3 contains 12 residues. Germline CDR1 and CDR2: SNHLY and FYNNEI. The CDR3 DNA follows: TGTGCCAGCAGTGGGGAGAACGCTGAAGCTTTCTTT. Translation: CASSGENAEAFF.

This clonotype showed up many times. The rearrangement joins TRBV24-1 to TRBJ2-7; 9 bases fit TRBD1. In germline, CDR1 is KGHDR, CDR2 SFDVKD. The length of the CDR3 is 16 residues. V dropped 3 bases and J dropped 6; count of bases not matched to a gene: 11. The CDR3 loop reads CATSDSTGTGRFEQYF. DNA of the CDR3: TGTGCCACCAGTGATAGTACCGGGACAGGGCGATTCGAGCAGTACTTC.